This T cell receptor (beta chain) appears in the sequencing data of a study of T cells after yellow fever vaccination. Study summary: The fractions with low cell numbers were processed using SMART-Seq v4 Ultra Low Input.

MiXCR was run by TCRdb on the 5' RACE reads, yielding one entry per CDR3 protein. The sample holds roughly 500,000 distinct CDR3 sequences, about a fifth seen once. Study-level points and caveats: Post-booster samples contained most primary-vaccination clones (approximately 96% CD4, about 90% CD8). Across the CD4 and CD8 compartments, a small share of clonotypes was present in both. From the bulk population, abundant clonotypes could contaminate and appear within FACS-sorted repertoires.

The CDR3 sequence is 15 residues long. Germline-derived CDR1 and CDR2 are MNHEY and SVGAGI. V lost 7 bases to trimming and J lost 8 bases; unmatched junction nucleotides: 12. For this clonotype: Its antigen remains unknown.

The chain combines TRBV6-5 with TRBJ2-1; 9 bases line up with TRBD1. The specimen comprised PBMCs, sampled 15 days after the yellow fever booster vaccination. The sequence came from a man aged 25 to 40 who received the YFV17D yellow fever vaccine. CDR3 DNA sequence: TGTGCCAGCACATACTCCGGGACAGGGACCTATGAGCAGTTCTTC. It translates to CASTYSGTGTYEQFF.